This T cell receptor beta chain was documented in a study of blood T cell repertoires in COVID-19. As for the study in general: Italy, Spain and the United States were the sources of the convalescent and acute COVID-19 samples. T cells, B-cell-depleted T cells, or PBMCs provided the cDNA or gDNA that served as material.

This CDR3 has 14 amino acids. Germline assignment: CDR1 KGHDR and CDR2 SFDVKD. Trimming shortened V by 5 bases and J by 8 bases, and 15 bases separated the two germline ends. TCRdb's table, derived via immunoSEQ multiplex PCR, lists solely in-frame clones and lacks some. The sample contains around 70,000 clones, 80% to 90% of which appear only once. The source of this sequence is a man in his fifties or sixties with active COVID-19. What was sequenced was peripheral blood. The chain carries TRBV24-1 and TRBJ2-4, with D possibly being TRBD2 (6 bases). CDR3 region: CATSATAGSHIQYF. Written as DNA, the CDR3 is TGTGCCACCAGTGCCACAGCGGGTAGTCACATTCAGTACTTC.